This T cell receptor beta chain was identified during a study of blood T cells in healthy people across ages. Total RNA, at least 5.5 micrograms per sample, was extracted from PBMCs. Together with a sample-barcoded 5' primer, a J-beta primer mix was included in a second PCR lasting about 7 to 12 cycles. The template-switch adaptor, which had 12 random nucleotides, put a tag on each cDNA molecule. TCRdb reanalysed the 5' RACE reads using MiXCR and keeps one entry per CDR3 protein. Of some 890,000 distinct CDR3 sequences in the sample, about 28% are singletons; the top ten hold more than 8.5%. A note on this clonotype: Being one base from a much bigger clone, this may be a read error.

The sample was also linked to a second study, of T cells of mothers and their children. Turning to that study: Each donor was one of three healthy Caucasian mothers or one of their six children.

The sequencing input was blood. The TCR sequence derives from a woman in her thirties or forties in good health.

CDR3 amino acids: CASSFGGGTDAQYF. The DNA for the CDR3 is TGTGCCAGCAGTTTCGGGGGGGGCACAGATGCGCAGTATTTT. J is TRBJ2-3 and V is TRBV12-3 or TRBV12-4; TRBD2 matches at 8 bases. This CDR3 comprises 14 residues.